The clone carrying this T cell receptor beta chain appeared a single time. Its cognate antigen is unknown. The CDR3 extends over 16 amino acids. Germline CDR1 is LNHDA and CDR2 is SQIVND (reference sequence). The germline V and J ends were trimmed by 1 base and 1 base, with 10 bases remaining between them. The sample comes from a study of shared clonotypes between healthy human individuals. Overall study results and limits: Naive subsets generally exceeded memory subsets in estimated richness.

Using immunoSEQ multiplex PCR, the repertoire was profiled, and TCRdb retains in-frame clones only, with some absent. Here the sample spans about 2.3 million clones, approximately 95% being singletons. The clonotype comes from a man younger than 30 in good health. Some clones in this sample may be carry-over from other donors' samples. The V gene is TRBV19, the J gene TRBJ2-2; tentatively, D is TRBD1 or TRBD2 (5 bases each). Sequencing input: naive CD4+ T cells from PBMCs. Subset described: CD45RA+ positively selected. The CDR3 loop reads CASSIAGTRNTGELFF. Written as DNA, the CDR3 is TGTGCCAGTAGTATAGCAGGGACCCGGAACACCGGGGAGCTGTTTTTT.